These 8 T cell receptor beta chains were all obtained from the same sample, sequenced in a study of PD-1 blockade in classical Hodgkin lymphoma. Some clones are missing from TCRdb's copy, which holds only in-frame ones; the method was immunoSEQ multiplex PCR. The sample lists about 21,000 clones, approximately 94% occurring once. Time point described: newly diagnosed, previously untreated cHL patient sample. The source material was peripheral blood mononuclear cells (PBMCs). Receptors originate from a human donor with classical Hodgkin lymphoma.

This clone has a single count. The CDR3, as DNA: TGTGCCAGCAGCCGTGGGACAGGGGGCAGTGGCTACACCTTC. This translates into CASSRGTGGSGYTF. The chain combines TRBV6-5 with TRBJ1-2; 12 nucleotides match TRBD1. Germline-derived CDR1 and CDR2 are MNHEY and SVGAGI. Germline trimming cut 6 bases from V and 7 bases from J; bases unmatched to any gene: 6. CDR3 length: 14 residues.

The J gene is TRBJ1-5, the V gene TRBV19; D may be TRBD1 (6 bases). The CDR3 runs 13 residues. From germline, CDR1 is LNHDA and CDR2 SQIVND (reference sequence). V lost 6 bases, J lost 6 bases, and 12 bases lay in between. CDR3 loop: CASSPRGGQPQHF. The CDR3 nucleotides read TGTGCCAGTAGCCCCAGGGGAGGTCAGCCCCAGCATTTT.

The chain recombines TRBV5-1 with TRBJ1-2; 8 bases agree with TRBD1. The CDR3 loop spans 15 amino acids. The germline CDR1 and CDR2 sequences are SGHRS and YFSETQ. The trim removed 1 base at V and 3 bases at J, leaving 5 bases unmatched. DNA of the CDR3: TGCGCCAGCAGCTTGACGGACAGGGAGGACTATGGCTACACCTTC. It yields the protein CASSLTDREDYGYTF.

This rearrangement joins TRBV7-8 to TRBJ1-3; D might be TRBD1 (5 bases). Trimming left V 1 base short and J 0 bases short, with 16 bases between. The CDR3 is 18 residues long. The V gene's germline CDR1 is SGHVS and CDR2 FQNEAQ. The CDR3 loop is CASSLGRGRTSSGNTIYF. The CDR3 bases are TGTGCCAGCAGCTTAGGGAGGGGCAGGACGTCCTCTGGAAACACCATATATTTT.

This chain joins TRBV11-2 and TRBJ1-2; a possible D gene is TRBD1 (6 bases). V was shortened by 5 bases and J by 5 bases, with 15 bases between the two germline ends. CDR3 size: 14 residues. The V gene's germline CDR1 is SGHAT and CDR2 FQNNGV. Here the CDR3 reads CASSTKDRQYGYTF. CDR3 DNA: TGTGCCAGCAGCACAAAGGACAGACAGTATGGCTACACCTTC.

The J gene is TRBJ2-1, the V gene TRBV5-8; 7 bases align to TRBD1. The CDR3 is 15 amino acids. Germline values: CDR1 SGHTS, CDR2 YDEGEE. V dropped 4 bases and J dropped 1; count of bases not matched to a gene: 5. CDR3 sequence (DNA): TGTGCCAGCAGCCTGGGACAGATTTCCTACAATGAGCAGTTCTTC. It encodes CASSLGQISYNEQFF.

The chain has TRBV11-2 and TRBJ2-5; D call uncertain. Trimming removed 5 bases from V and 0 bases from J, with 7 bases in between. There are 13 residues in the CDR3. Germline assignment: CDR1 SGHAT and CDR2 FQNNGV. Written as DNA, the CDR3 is TGTGCCAGCAGCGGACGGTACCAAGAGACCCAGTACTTC. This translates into CASSGRYQETQYF.

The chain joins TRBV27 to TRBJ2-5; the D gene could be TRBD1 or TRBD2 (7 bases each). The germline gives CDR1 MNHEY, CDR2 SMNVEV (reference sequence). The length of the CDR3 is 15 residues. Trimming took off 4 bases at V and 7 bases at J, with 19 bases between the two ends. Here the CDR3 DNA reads TGTGCCAGCAGTTACGGGGGGCCCTCAGGGGGGACCCAGTACTTC. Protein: CASSYGGPSGGTQYF.